The present entry profiles one TCR beta chain with its context. This sample is part of a study of blood T cell repertoires in COVID-19. Measured with immunoSEQ multiplex PCR; TCRdb has only the in-frame clones, and not every one. The sample has approximately 140,000 clones; about nine tenths are singletons. Trimming left V 4 bases short and J 2 bases short, with 10 bases between. The CDR3 totals 14 residues. CDR1 is KGHDR and CDR2 is SFDVKD in the germline V gene. This sequence was found in a woman aged 55-70 years with active or convalescent COVID-19. The sequenced sample was peripheral blood. The J gene is TRBJ2-5, the V gene TRBV24-1; TRBD1 is a possible D gene (5 bases). CDR3 coding DNA: TGTGCCACCAGTGACAGGACACAGCAAGAGACCCAGTACTTC. It specifies CATSDRTQQETQYF.